This T cell receptor (beta chain) originates from a study of blood T cell repertoires in COVID-19. In the study overall: T cells, B-cell-depleted T cells, or PBMCs provided the cDNA or gDNA that served as material.

This clone has only a few counts. Per the germline V gene, CDR1 is SGHTA and CDR2 is FQGNSA. V gave up 5 bases and J gave up 0 bases; unmatched junction bases: 8. The CDR3 loop spans 16 amino acids. Generated by immunoSEQ multiplex PCR, the TCRdb table keeps only in-frame clones and is missing some. Of a few hundred thousand clones in the sample, more than 70% were seen once. What was sequenced was peripheral blood. This sequence joins TRBV7-2 and TRBJ1-1; 8 nucleotides align to TRBD1. The origin of this receptor is a woman between 50 and 59 years old with acute or convalescent COVID-19. The CDR3 coding sequence is TGTGCCAGCAGCAATACAGGGGGGAGGATGAACACTGAAGCTTTCTTT. This encodes CASSNTGGRMNTEAFF.